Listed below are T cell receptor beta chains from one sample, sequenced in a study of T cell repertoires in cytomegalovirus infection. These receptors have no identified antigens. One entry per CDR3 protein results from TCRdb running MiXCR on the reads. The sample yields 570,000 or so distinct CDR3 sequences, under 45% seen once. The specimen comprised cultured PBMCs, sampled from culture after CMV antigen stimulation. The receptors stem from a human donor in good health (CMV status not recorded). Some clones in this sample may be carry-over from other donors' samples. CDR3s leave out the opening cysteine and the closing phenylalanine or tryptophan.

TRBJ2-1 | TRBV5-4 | ASSLEGGRDYNEQF
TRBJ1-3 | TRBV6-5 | ASSYSEGSGNTIY
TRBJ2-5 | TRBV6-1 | ASMRAMETQY
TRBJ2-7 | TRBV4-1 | ASSQGMMREQY
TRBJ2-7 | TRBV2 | ASSEAPRTRISYEQY
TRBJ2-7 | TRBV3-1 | ASSIRDGRYEQY
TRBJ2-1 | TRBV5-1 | ASSLEVAGGYNEQF
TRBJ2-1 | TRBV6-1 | ASRPEGRGDNEQF
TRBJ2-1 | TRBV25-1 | ASGTGARNEQF
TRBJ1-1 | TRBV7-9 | ASRRDEAF
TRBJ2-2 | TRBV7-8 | ASSRDANTGELF
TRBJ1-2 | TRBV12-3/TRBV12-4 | ASADGDGYT
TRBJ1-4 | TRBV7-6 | ASSLGGGRKLF
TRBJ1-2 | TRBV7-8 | ASSLDRGTGGYT
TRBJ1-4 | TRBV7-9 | ASSLAGRSNEKLF
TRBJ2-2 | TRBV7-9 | ASSLRKRQDLTGELF
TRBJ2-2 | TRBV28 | ASSFPGIRNTGELF
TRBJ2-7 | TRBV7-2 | ASSAQTGDEQY
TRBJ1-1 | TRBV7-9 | ASSLVPYEAF
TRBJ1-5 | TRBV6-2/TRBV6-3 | ATRDRGHGQPQH
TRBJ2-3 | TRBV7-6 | ASSQRGERQY
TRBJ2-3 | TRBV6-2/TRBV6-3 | ASSYGATSTDTQY
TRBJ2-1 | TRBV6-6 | ASSSGTEQF
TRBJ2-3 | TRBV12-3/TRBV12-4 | ASTLDIARDTQY
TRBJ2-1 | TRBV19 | ASSINRGGYEQF
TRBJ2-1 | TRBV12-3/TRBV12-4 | ASRRTSGRRYNEQF
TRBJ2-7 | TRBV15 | ATSRARDGLDGQY
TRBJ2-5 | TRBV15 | ATGAGLAEETQY
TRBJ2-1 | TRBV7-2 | ASSLGQGLAGGNHNEQF
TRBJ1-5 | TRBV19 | ASSSIGGTGGVQPQH
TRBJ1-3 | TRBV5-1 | ASSSGGADGNTIY
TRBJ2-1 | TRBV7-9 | ASSLRSGDTHEQF
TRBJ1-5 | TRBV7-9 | APREGFSNQPQH
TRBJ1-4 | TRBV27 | ASSSIGTGSEKLF
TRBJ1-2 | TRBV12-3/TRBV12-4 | ASSLGVGYT
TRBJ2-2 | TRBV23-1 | ASSHLIPDSDSHGELF
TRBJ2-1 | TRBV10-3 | AISESGGAYNEQF
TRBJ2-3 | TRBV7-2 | ASSVTRDTDTQY
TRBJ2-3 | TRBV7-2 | ASSNRPRGGLDTQY
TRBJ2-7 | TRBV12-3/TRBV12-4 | ASSRLAGVKEQY
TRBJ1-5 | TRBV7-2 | ASSPGSDSRNQPQH
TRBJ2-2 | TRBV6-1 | ASSAGVWAGELF
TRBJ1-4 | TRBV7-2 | ASSPRQGILTNEKLF
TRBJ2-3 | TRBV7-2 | ASTPGSRGTDTQY
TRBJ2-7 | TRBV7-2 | ASSAAYEQY
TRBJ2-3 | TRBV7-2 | ASSSLPGHTDTQY
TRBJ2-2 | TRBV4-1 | ASSQVWDWRRVTAGELF
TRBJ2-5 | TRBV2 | ASSQQGATETQY
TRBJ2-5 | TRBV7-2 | ASSPDRGIKTQY
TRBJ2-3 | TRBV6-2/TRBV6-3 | ASKRGGTQY
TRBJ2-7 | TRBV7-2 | ASSSYRFEQY
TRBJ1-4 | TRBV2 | ASSGPGTGNEKLF